Below, 18 T cell receptor beta chains from the same sample are listed, as sequenced in a study of a mutant IDH1 vaccine in newly diagnosed glioma. Measured with immunoSEQ multiplex PCR; TCRdb has only the in-frame clones, and not every one. The data contain 50,000 to 70,000 clones, approximately 79% of them singletons. The time point: week 5, during vaccination. Every single dose of the vaccine, 300 ug of mutant IDH1 20-mer peptide, came with topical imiquimod. The antigens for these receptors are not known. The material was PBMCs, obtained from a glioma patient whose treatment included an IDH1 peptide vaccine. The receptors come from a woman aged 18-30 years with glioma. Some clones in this sample may be carry-over from other donors' samples.

This chain joins TRBV6-1 and TRBJ2-3; TRBD2 agrees at 14 bases. The V gene end was trimmed by 3 bases and the J gene end by 6 bases; junction bases not matched to a gene: 8. Germline CDR1 is MNHNS and CDR2 is SASEGT. This CDR3 is built from 17 residues. CDR3 protein: CASSDPGTSGRMDTQYF. DNA for the CDR3: TGTGCCAGCAGTGACCCCGGGACTAGCGGGAGAATGGATACGCAGTATTTT.

This clone was observed a few times. V gene TRBV13 combines with J gene TRBJ1-1; no definite D call. Trimming removed 5 bases from V and 0 bases from J, with 4 bases in between. This CDR3 has 12 residues. The V gene's germline CDR1 is PRHDT and CDR2 FYEKMQ (reference sequence). The chain's CDR3 is CASSRLNTEAFF. Here the CDR3 DNA reads TGTGCCAGCAGCCGGTTGAACACTGAAGCTTTCTTT. The full variable domain, its missing parts supplied by reference TRBV13 and TRBJ1-1, is AAGVIQSPRHLIKEKRETATLKCYPIPRHDTVYWYQQGPGQDPQFLISFYEKMQSDKGSIPDRFSAQQFSDYHSELNMSSLELGDSALYFCASSRLNTEAFFGQGTRLTVV.

V usage is TRBV30 and J usage is TRBJ1-4; D possibly corresponds to TRBD1 (5 bases). The CDR3 has 13 amino acids. V dropped 5 bases and J dropped 8 bases, with 15 bases sitting between them. The V gene's germline CDR1 is GTSNPN and CDR2 SVGIG (reference sequence). Here the CDR3 reads CAWGGAGGEKLFF. Written as DNA, the CDR3 is TGTGCCTGGGGAGGGGCGGGAGGGGAAAAACTGTTTTTT.

This clone was observed once. The V and J genes are TRBV9 and TRBJ2-5; 11 bases map to TRBD1. J gave up 5 bases and V 1 base, and 4 bases lay outside the gene matches. The germline V gene has CDR1 SGDLS and CDR2 YYNGEE. The CDR3 contains 15 residues. The CDR3 region is CASSVRDRGAETQYF. The CDR3 coding sequence is TGTGCCAGCAGCGTACGGGACAGGGGGGCGGAGACCCAGTACTTC.

The V call is TRBV7-2, the J call TRBJ1-2; weak D call: TRBD1 (5 bases). The V and J ends lost 5 bases and 2 bases respectively, with 12 bases between them. The germline CDR1 and CDR2 sequences are SGHTA and FQGNSA. CDR3 length equals 14 residues. This CDR3 reads CASSPGTVNYGYTF. The CDR3 bases are TGTGCCAGCAGCCCAGGGACGGTAAACTATGGCTACACCTTC. The whole variable domain, remainder taken from reference TRBV7-2 and TRBJ1-2, is GAGVSQSPSNKVTEKGKDVELRCDPISGHTALYWYRQSLGQGLEFLIYFQGNSAPDKSGLPSDRFSAERTGGSVSTLTIQRTQQEDSAVYLCASSPGTVNYGYTFGSGTRLTVV.

The chain couples TRBV6-5 to TRBJ2-2, with D perhaps TRBD2 (5 bases). Trimming took off 4 bases at V and 7 bases at J, with 13 bases between the two ends. The CDR3 spans 14 residues. Germline loops: CDR1 MNHEY, CDR2 SVGAGI. The CDR3 coding sequence is TGTGCCAGCAGTTCCCCATCCCGGGGCGGGGAGCTGTTTTTT. It specifies CASSSPSRGGELFF.

The chain joins TRBV4-2 to TRBJ1-5; D is uncertain. Germline V gene sequence: CDR1 LGHNA, CDR2 YNFKEQ. The CDR3 runs to 15 residues. V lost 4 bases and J 0 bases, leaving 10 bases between the germline ends. CDR3 loop: CASSLGAVSNQPQHF. The CDR3 region has the DNA TGTGCCAGCAGCCTTGGCGCAGTTAGCAATCAGCCCCAGCATTTT.

The CDR3 sequence is CASSPTGNGYTF. The CDR3 DNA reads TGTGCCAGCAGCCCCACAGGGAATGGCTACACCTTC. The rearrangement links TRBV5-4 to TRBJ1-2; the D gene is possibly TRBD1 (6 bases). Per the germline V gene, CDR1 is SGHNT and CDR2 is YYREEE (reference sequence). Deletions cut 4 bases from V and 6 bases from J, with 10 bases between. The CDR3 is 12 amino acids.

The chain combines TRBV7-2 with TRBJ2-2; D ambiguous. This CDR3 is built from 16 residues. The V end lost 0 bases, the J end lost 0 bases, and 8 bases lay between the germline ends. Per germline, CDR1 SGHTA and CDR2 FQGNSA. CDR3 amino acids: CASSLAPTPNTGELFF. Here the CDR3 DNA reads TGTGCCAGCAGCTTAGCCCCGACACCGAACACCGGGGAGCTGTTTTTT.

The gene calls are TRBV5-1 and TRBJ2-3, with D perhaps matching TRBD2 (5 bases). Per the germline V gene, CDR1 is SGHRS and CDR2 is YFSETQ. Between the trimmed V and J ends, which lost 0 bases and 6 bases, there was a span of 11 bases. This CDR3 has 14 residues. The CDR3 DNA is TGCGCCAGCAGCTTGGACTTATCGGGGGATACGCAGTATTTT. Its translation is CASSLDLSGDTQYF.

The V gene is TRBV7-8, the J gene TRBJ2-3, with 13 bases fitting TRBD2. V was pared by 5 bases and J by 3 bases, with 8 bases of the junction left unmatched. The CDR3 length is 17 residues. The germline V gene encodes CDR1 SGHVS and CDR2 FQNEAQ. The CDR3 bases are TGTGCCAGCAGCCCCTGGACTAGCGGGGGAAGTACAGATACGCAGTATTTT. Its protein is CASSPWTSGGSTDTQYF.

The chain uses TRBV19 and TRBJ2-6; D is undetermined. CDR1 is LNHDA, CDR2 SQIVND, per germline (reference sequence). This CDR3 region has 15 residues. V was clipped by 0 bases and J by 4 bases, with 7 bases between them. The CDR3 is CASSIDGRGANVLTF. CDR3 nucleotides: TGTGCCAGTAGTATAGATGGGCGGGGGGCCAACGTCCTGACTTTC.

This clone came up once. The rearrangement joins TRBV5-1 to TRBJ1-1, with D unresolved. The CDR3 is made up of 15 amino acids. In germline, CDR1 is SGHRS, CDR2 YFSETQ. The V gene lost 2 bases and the J gene lost 5 bases, with 16 bases spanning the gap. The CDR3 region is CASSFLGLGETEAFF. The CDR3 DNA is TGCGCCAGCAGCTTCCTCGGGTTGGGAGAAACTGAAGCTTTCTTT. The entire variable domain, with the rest obtained from reference TRBV5-1 and TRBJ1-1, is as follows: KAGVTQTPRYLIKTRGQQVTLSCSPISGHRSVSWYQQTPGQGLQFLFEYFSETQRNKGNFPGRFSGRQFSNSRSEMNVSTLELGDSALYLCASSFLGLGETEAFFGQGTRLTVV.

V usage is TRBV6-5 and J usage is TRBJ2-7; D tentatively reads TRBD1 or TRBD2 (5 bases each). The V end was cut by 5 bases, the J end by 3 bases, with 17 bases between. Germline V gene sequence: CDR1 MNHEY, CDR2 SVGAGI. The CDR3 consists of 15 residues. The DNA for the CDR3 is TGTGCCAGCAGTCCCTTAGGTGGGGGAGACTACGAGCAGTACTTC. The encoded protein is CASSPLGGGDYEQYF.

This clone was recorded only once. The chain is built from TRBV7-9 and TRBJ2-3; TRBD2 matches at 10 bases. Germline trimming cut 4 bases from V and 1 base from J; bases unmatched to any gene: 2. The CDR3 sequence is 15 residues long. Germline V gives CDR1 SEHNR, CDR2 FQNEAQ (reference sequence). The chain's CDR3 is CASSSGLAGTDTQYF. For the CDR3, the DNA is TGTGCCAGCAGCTCAGGACTAGCGGGCACAGATACGCAGTATTTT.

The chain couples TRBV6-6 to TRBJ2-5, with unresolved D. The J call may be faulty, since TRBJ2-7 better matches the DNA end. Looked up from germline, CDR1 is MNHNY and CDR2 is SVGAGI (reference sequence). This CDR3 contains 15 residues. The CDR3 reads CASSYGPRSSYEQYF. DNA of the CDR3: TGTGCCAGCAGTTACGGACCGAGAAGCTCCTACGAGCAGTACTTC.

CDR3 sequence: CASSPTGVSYEQYF. The CDR3 coding sequence is TGTGCCAGTAGTCCAACGGGGGTCTCCTACGAGCAGTACTTC. The chain joins TRBV19 to TRBJ2-7, with D maybe TRBD2 (6 bases). The length of the CDR3 is 14 residues. The germline gives CDR1 LNHDA, CDR2 SQIVND (reference sequence). V was clipped by 5 bases and J by 0 bases, with 11 bases between them.

This chain connects TRBV30 to TRBJ1-1; D is possibly TRBD1 (5 bases). The CDR3 length is 14 residues. Trimming took off 7 bases at V and 0 bases at J, with 15 bases between the two ends. Germline CDR1 reads GTSNPN; CDR2 reads SVGIG (reference sequence). The CDR3 protein is CASPAGLMNTEAFF. CDR3 nucleotides: TGTGCCTCTCCTGCGGGACTCATGAACACTGAAGCTTTCTTT.